This TCR beta chain is from a study of vaccination and CD4 T cells after COVID-19. The treatment: 10-day PBMC culture with coronavirus spike peptide pools or control peptides (ViraFEST assay). Gathered ahead of the COVID-19 pandemic (2011-2018) were the CD4+ T cells of the unexposed donor. After expanding antigen-specific T cells with peptide pools, ViraFEST sequenced their TCRs. In this sample, this clonotype turned up a few times. Its antigen is unidentified. The CDR3 contains 14 residues. Trimming at V came to 2 bases and at J to 2 bases, leaving 3 bases not matched to a gene. Germline loops: CDR1 DFQATT, CDR2 SNEGSKA (reference sequence). CD4+ T cells that had been cultured provided DNA sequenced with the Oncomine TCR Beta short-read assay. TCRdb redid the calling of the PCR reads with MiXCR, one entry per CDR3 protein. The table lists around 7,100 distinct CDR3 sequences, about 53% of them singletons.

Notes on the study in general: SARS-CoV-2-reactive clonotypes showed a nonsignificant median rise from about 22 to 38. A relatively small number of convalescent patients were studied, and no early post-infection timepoints were included. Spike mono-reactivity was found in 304 of the 307 vaccine-specific clones identified in convalescent patients.

This sequence was found in a human donor in good health. The specimen was CD4+ T cells from blood, cultured in vitro. The chain employs TRBV20-1 and TRBJ1-3, with 7 bases that match TRBD1. The CDR3 DNA sequence: TGCAGTGCTAGACGGCAGGGGGCTGGAAACACCATATATTTT. The encoded protein is CSARRQGAGNTIYF.